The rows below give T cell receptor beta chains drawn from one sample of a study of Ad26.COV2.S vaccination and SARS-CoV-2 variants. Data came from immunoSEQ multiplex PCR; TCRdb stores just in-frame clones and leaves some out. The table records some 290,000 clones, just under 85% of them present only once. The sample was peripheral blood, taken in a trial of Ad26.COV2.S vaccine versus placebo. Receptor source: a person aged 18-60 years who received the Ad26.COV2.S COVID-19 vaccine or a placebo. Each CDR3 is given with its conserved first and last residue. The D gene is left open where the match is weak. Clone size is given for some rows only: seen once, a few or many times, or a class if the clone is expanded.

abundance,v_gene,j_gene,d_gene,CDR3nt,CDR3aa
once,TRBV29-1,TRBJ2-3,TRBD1,TGCAGCGCCTCGACAGGGGGTGGTAAAGATACGCAGTATTTT,CSASTGGGKDTQYF
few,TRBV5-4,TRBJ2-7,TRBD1,TGTGCCAGCAGCCCCTGGACAGGTTCCTACGAGCAGTACTTC,CASSPWTGSYEQYF
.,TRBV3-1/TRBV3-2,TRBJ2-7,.,TGTGCCAGCAGCCAAGATAGGGCAGTAAAGCAGTACTTC,CASSQDRAVKQYF
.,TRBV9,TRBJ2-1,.,TGTGCCAGCAGCGTCTATCTAGGCGAGCAGTTCTTC,CASSVYLGEQFF
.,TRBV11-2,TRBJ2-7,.,TGTGCCAGCAGCGCCCAGACAGGCTCCTACGAGCAGTACTTC,CASSAQTGSYEQYF
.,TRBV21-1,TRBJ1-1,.,TGTGCCAGCAGCACCCCAATCGAGGTCATGAACACTGAAGCTTTCTTT,CASSTPIEVMNTEAFF
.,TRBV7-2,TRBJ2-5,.,TGTGCCAGCAGCTTAAGGGACCGGACCCAGTACTTC,CASSLRDRTQYF
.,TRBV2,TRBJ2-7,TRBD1,TGTGCCAGCAGAAATCCGGGACAGAGTTACGAGCAGTACTTC,CASRNPGQSYEQYF
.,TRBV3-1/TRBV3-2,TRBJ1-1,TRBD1,TGTGCCAGCAGCCTTAACAGGGGGCTGAGGGATGAAGCTTTCTTT,CASSLNRGLRDEAFF
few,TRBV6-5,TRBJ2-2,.,TGTGCCAGCCTGGTCTTACCTACCAACACCGGGGAGCTGTTTTTT,CASLVLPTNTGELFF
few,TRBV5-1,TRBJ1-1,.,TGCGCCAGCAGCCTCGGCCCCTCGCATAGCGCTGAAGCTTTCTTT,CASSLGPSHSAEAFF
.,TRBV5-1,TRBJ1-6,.,TGCGCCAGCAGCTTGGACAGTTTCAATAATTCACCCCTCCACTTT,CASSLDSFNNSPLHF
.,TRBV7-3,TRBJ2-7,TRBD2,TGTGCCAGCAGCCCCCATGGACTAGCGGGGCAAAGCTCCTACGAGCAGTACTTC,CASSPHGLAGQSSYEQYF
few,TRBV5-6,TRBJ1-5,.,TGTGCCAGCAGCTTGAGCAGGGCTAGCAATCAGCCCCAGCATTTT,CASSLSRASNQPQHF
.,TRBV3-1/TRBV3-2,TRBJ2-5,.,TGTGCCAGCAGCCAACGGGAGGGGGCGGAGACCCAGTACTTC,CASSQREGAETQYF
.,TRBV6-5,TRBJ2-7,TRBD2,TGTGCCAGCAGACTAAGCGGGGGCGACGAGCAGTACTTC,CASRLSGGDEQYF
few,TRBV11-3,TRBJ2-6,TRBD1,TGTGCCAGCAGCCTCGGGACAGGGTTCTCTGGGGCCAACGTCCTGACTTTC,CASSLGTGFSGANVLTF
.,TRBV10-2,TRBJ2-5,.,TGCGCCAGCAGCAGCGTCGAGACCCAGTACTTC,CASSSVETQYF
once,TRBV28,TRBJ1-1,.,TGCGCCGGAACGGGGGGGGAGGGGACTGAAGCTTTCTTT,CAGTGGEGTEAFF
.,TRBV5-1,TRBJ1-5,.,TGCGCCAGCAGCTTAGGGAGTAATCAGCCCCAGCATTTT,CASSLGSNQPQHF
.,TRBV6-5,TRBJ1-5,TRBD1,TGTGCCAGCAGTCCCAGGGGGCTCGATCAGCCCCAGCATTTT,CASSPRGLDQPQHF
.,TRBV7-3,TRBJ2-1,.,TGTGCCAGCAGCTCCGTCCTGAGCTCCTACAATGAGCAGTTCTTC,CASSSVLSSYNEQFF
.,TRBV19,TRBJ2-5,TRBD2,TGTGCCAGTAGTCTAGCGGGGTCACAGACCCAGTACTTC,CASSLAGSQTQYF
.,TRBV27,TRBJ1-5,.,TGTGCCAGCAGTTCTCACAGGGAGGAGGGACAGCCCCAGCATTTT,CASSSHREEGQPQHF
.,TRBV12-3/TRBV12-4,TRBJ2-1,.,TGTGCCAGCACCGCGAGGGTAAACAATGAGCAGTTCTTC,CASTARVNNEQFF
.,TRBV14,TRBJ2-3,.,TGTGCCAGCAGCCAACCCCGGAGGAGAGGGGGGGCAGATACGCAGTATTTT,CASSQPRRRGGADTQYF
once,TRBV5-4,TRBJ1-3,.,TGTGCCAGCAGCGTGACAGGCTCTGGAAACACCATATATTTT,CASSVTGSGNTIYF
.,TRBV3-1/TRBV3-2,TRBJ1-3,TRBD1,TGTGCCAGCAGCCCACCGGGACAGGGGGGAAACACCATATATTTT,CASSPPGQGGNTIYF
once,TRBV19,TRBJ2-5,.,TGTGCCAGTAGTATGCGGGGGCCGGGGGAGACCCAGTACTTC,CASSMRGPGETQYF
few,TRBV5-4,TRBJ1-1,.,TGTGCCAGCAGCTTGGATCTGAACACTGAAGCTTTCTTT,CASSLDLNTEAFF
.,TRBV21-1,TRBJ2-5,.,TGTGCCAGCAGCTTAACGATTGTTGGGGAGACCCAGTACTTC,CASSLTIVGETQYF
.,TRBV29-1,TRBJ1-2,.,TGCAGCGCCACGCGGGGGCAGGGCATAATGAGTCTCTCTGGCTACACCTTC,CSATRGQGIMSLSGYTF
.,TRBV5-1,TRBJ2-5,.,TGCGCCAGCAGCTCGAGGACAGAAGAGACCCAGTACTTC,CASSSRTEETQYF
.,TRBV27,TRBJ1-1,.,TGTGCCAGCAGTTTGGACAGACGGAGAGTTGCTTTCTTT,CASSLDRRRVAFF
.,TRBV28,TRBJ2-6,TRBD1,TGTGCCAGCAGTTTATGGGCAGGGGGCGCCGGGGCCAACGTCCTGACTTTC,CASSLWAGGAGANVLTF
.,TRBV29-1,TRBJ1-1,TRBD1,TGCAGCGCCGGACAGGGTGGATGGACTGAAGCTTTCTTT,CSAGQGGWTEAFF
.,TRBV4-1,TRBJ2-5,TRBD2,TGCGCCAGCAGCCAAGAAGAAGTCCTAGCGGGGACCGGGACGGAGACCCAGTACTTC,CASSQEEVLAGTGTETQYF
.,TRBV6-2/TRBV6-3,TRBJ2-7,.,TGTGCCAGCAGTTACCTCCTCCCGTCAGCGTACGAGCAGTACTTC,CASSYLLPSAYEQYF
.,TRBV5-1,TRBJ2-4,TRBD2,TGCGCCAGCAGCTCTGGGACTAGCGGGGGCCCCCAGGGAGGCAAAAACATTCAGTACTTC,CASSSGTSGGPQGGKNIQYF
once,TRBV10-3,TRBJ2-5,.,TGTGCCATCAGTATGCGCGGGCAAGAGACCCAGTACTTC,CAISMRGQETQYF
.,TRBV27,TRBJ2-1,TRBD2,TGTGCCAGCAGTCCCCTTGGTAGCGGGGGGTTTGAGCAGTTCTTC,CASSPLGSGGFEQFF
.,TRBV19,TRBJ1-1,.,TGTGCCAGTAGTATAGATCTCGGGGGTACTGAAGCTTTCTTT,CASSIDLGGTEAFF
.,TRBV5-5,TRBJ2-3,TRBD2,TGTGCCAGCAGCAGCGGGGGGCGGGGCACAGATACGCAGTATTTT,CASSSGGRGTDTQYF
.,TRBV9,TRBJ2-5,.,TGTGCCAGCAGCGTGGGGGCCCAAGAGACCCAGTACTTC,CASSVGAQETQYF
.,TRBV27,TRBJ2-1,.,TGTGCCAGCAGTTTATACGGGGGAGTTTCCAATGAGCAGTTCTTC,CASSLYGGVSNEQFF
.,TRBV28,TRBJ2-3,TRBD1,TGTGCCAGCAGCCCGGGGACAGGGGTCACAGATACGCAGTATTTT,CASSPGTGVTDTQYF
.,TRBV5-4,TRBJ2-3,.,TGTGCCAGCAGGGAGTCGGGGAAAAATACGCAGTATTTT,CASRESGKNTQYF
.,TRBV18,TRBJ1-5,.,TGTGCCAGCTCACCACGGGGTTTCGAGAATCAGCCCCAGCATTTT,CASSPRGFENQPQHF
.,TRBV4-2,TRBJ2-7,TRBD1,TGTGCCAGCAGCCGAGAGACAGGGGAAGGGTTCTACGAGCAGTACTTC,CASSRETGEGFYEQYF
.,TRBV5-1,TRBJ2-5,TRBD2,TGCGCCAGCAGCTTACTTCCGGGACTAGTCGAGACCCAGTACTTC,CASSLLPGLVETQYF
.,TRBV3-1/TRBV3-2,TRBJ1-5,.,TGTGCCAGCAGCCAAGAACCAGGGTTCAATCAGCCCCAGCATTTT,CASSQEPGFNQPQHF
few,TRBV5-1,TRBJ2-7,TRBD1,TGCGCCAGCAGCTCAGGGGGTGCCACCTACGAGCAGTACTTC,CASSSGGATYEQYF
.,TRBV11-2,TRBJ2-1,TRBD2,TGTGCCAGCAGCTTGTGGTCGGGGGGTCTCTCCTACAATGAGCAGTTCTTC,CASSLWSGGLSYNEQFF
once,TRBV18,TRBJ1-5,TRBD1,TGTGCCAGCTCACCACAAGGGACAGGATCCCATCAGCCCCAGCATTTT,CASSPQGTGSHQPQHF
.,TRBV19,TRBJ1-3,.,TGTGCCAGTAACAACCTCGGACTCGGAAACACCATATATTTT,CASNNLGLGNTIYF